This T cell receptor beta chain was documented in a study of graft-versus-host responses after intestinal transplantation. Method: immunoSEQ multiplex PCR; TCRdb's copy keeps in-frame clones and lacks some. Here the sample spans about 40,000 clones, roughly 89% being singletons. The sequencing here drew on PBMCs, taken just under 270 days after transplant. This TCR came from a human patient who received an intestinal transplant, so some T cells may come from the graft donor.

Here the CDR3 reads CASSLPTGQFLQAFF. The DNA for the CDR3 is TGTGCCAGCAGCCTACCTACCGGACAATTTTTACAGGCTTTCTTT. The rearrangement uses TRBV7-9 and TRBJ1-1, with a possible D match to TRBD1 (5 bases). The CDR3 totals 15 residues. Germline V gene sequence: CDR1 SEHNR, CDR2 FQNEAQ (reference sequence). V lost 5 bases to trimming and J lost 11 bases, with 24 bases between them.